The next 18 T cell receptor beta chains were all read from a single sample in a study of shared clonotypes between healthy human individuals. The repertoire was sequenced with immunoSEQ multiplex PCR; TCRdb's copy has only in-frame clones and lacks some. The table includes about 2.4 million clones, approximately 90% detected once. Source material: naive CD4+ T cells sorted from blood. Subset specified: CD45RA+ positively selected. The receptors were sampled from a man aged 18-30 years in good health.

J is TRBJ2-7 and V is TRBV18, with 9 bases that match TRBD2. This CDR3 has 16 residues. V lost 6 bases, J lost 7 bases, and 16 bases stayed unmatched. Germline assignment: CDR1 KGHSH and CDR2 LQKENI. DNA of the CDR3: TGTGCCAGCTCGCCCCTTTCCGGCGGGAGGGCGTATGAGCAGTACTTC. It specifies CASSPLSGGRAYEQYF. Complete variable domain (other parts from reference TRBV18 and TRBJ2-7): NAGVMQNPRHLVRRRGQEARLRCSPMKGHSHVYWYRQLPEEGLKFMVYLQKENIIDESGMPKERFSAEFPKEGPSILRIQQVVRGDSAAYFCASSPLSGGRAYEQYFGPGTRLTVT.

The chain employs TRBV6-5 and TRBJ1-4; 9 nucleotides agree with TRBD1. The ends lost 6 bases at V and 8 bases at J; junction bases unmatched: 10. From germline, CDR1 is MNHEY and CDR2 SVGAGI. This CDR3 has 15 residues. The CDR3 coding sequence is TGTGCCAGCAGGGAAACAGGGGGCGCGGGAGAAAAACTGTTTTTT. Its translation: CASRETGGAGEKLFF.

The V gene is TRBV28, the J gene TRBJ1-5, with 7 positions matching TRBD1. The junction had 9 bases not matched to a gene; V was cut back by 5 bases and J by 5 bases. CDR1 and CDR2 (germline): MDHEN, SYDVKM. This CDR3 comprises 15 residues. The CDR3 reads CASSKRDRVYQPQHF. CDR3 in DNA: TGTGCCAGCAGTAAGAGGGACAGAGTATATCAGCCCCAGCATTTT.

The CDR3 DNA is TGTGCCAGCAGCCAAGCGACAGGGTATGGCTACACCTTC. This encodes CASSQATGYGYTF. This chain links TRBV4-2 with TRBJ1-2; TRBD1 matches 7 bases. In germline, CDR1 is LGHNA, CDR2 YNFKEQ. This CDR3 comprises 13 residues. With V trimmed by 1 base and J by 5 bases, 1 base remained unmatched.

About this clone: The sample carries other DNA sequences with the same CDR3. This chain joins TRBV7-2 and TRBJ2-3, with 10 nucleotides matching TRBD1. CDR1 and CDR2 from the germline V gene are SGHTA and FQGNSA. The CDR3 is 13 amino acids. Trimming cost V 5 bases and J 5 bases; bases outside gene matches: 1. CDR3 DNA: TGTGCCAGCAGCCGGGACAGGGGAGATACGCAGTATTTT. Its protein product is CASSRDRGDTQYF.

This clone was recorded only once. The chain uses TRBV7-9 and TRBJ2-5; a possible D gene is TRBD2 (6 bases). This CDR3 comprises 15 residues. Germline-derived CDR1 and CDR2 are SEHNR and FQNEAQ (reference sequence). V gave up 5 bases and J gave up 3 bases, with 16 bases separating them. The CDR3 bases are TGTGCCAGCAGCCTCCCCGCCGGGAGCGAAGAGACCCAGTACTTC. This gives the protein CASSLPAGSEETQYF.

Here the CDR3 DNA reads TGTGCCAGCAGTCCGGGACAGGACACTGAAGCTTTCTTT. As protein: CASSPGQDTEAFF. The chain recombines TRBV6-1 with TRBJ1-1; TRBD1 matches at 8 bases. The V gene's germline CDR1 is MNHNS and CDR2 SASEGT. CDR3 length: 13 residues. J lost 3 bases, V lost 5 bases, and 2 bases had no gene match.

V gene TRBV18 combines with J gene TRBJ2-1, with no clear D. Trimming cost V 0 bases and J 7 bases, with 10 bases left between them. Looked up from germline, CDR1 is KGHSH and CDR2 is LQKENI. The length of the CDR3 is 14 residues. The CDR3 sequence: CASSPPVRWNEQFF. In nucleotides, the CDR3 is TGTGCCAGCTCACCACCGGTCAGGTGGAATGAGCAGTTCTTC. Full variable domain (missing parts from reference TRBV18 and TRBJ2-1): NAGVMQNPRHLVRRRGQEARLRCSPMKGHSHVYWYRQLPEEGLKFMVYLQKENIIDESGMPKERFSAEFPKEGPSILRIQQVVRGDSAAYFCASSPPVRWNEQFFGPGTRLTVL.

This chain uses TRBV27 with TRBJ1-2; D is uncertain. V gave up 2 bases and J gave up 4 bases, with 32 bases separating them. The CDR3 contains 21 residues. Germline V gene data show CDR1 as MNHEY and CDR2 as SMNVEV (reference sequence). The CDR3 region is CASSLAAPMGSRAGKVYGYTF. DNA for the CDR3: TGTGCCAGCAGTTTAGCAGCGCCGATGGGCAGCCGTGCTGGAAAAGTCTATGGCTACACCTTC.

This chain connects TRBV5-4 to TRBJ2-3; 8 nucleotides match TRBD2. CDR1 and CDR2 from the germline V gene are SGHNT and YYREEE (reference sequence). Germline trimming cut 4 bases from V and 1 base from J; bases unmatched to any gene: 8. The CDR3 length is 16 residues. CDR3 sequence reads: CASSPAQAGGTDTQYF. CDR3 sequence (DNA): TGTGCCAGCAGCCCGGCCCAAGCGGGGGGCACAGATACGCAGTATTTT.

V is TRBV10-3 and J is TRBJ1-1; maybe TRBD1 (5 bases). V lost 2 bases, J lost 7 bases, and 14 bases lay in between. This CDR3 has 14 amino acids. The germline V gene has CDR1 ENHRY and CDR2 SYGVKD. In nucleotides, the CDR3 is TGTGCCATCAGTGAGGGGACGGGGCCCCGTGAAGCTTTCTTT. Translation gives CAISEGTGPREAFF.

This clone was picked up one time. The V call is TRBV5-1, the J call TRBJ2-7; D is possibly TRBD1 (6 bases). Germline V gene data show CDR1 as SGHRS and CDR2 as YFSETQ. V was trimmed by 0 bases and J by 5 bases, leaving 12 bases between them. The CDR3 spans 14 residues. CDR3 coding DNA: TGCGCCAGCAGCTTGGCAGGGGTAATCAACGAGCAGTACTTC. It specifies CASSLAGVINEQYF. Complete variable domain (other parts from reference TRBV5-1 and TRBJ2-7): KAGVTQTPRYLIKTRGQQVTLSCSPISGHRSVSWYQQTPGQGLQFLFEYFSETQRNKGNFPGRFSGRQFSNSRSEMNVSTLELGDSALYLCASSLAGVINEQYFGPGTRLTVT.

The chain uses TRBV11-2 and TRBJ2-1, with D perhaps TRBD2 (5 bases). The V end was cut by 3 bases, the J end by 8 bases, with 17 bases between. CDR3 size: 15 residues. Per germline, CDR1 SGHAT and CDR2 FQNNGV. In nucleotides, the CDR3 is TGTGCCAGCAGCTTCGAGGGCCTAACCGGTGATGAGCAGTTCTTC. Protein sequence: CASSFEGLTGDEQFF. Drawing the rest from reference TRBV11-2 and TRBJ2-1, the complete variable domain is EAGVAQSPRYKIIEKRQSVAFWCNPISGHATLYWYQQILGQGPKLLIQFQNNGVVDDSQLPKDRFSAERLKGVDSTLKIQPAKLEDSAVYLCASSFEGLTGDEQFFGPGTRLTVL.

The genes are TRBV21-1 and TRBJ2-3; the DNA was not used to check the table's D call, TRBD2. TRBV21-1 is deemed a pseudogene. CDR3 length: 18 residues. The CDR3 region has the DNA TGTGCCAGCAGCCCTCACGGGCGGGACTTTAATTACACAGATACGCAGTATTTT. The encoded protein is CASSPHGRDFNYTDTQYF.

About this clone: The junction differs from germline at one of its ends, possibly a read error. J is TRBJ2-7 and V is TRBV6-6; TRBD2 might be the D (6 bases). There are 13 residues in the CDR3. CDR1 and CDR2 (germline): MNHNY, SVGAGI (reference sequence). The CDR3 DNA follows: TGTGCCATCAGTCAGGACTATACCCACGAGCAGTACTTC. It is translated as CAISQDYTHEQYF.

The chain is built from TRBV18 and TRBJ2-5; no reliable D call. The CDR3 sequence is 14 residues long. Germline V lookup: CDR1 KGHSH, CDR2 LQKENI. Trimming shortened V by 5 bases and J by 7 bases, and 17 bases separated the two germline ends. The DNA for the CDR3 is TGTGCCAGCTCAGAGGCCGTCCACCCCGGGACCCAGTACTTC. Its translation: CASSEAVHPGTQYF.

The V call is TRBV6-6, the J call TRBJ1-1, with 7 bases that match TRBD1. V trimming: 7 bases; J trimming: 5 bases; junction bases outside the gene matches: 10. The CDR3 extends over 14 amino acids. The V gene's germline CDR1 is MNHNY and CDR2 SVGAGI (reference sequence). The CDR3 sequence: CASTPRRDSTEAFF. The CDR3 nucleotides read TGTGCCAGCACCCCTCGGCGGGACAGTACTGAAGCTTTCTTT.

DNA of the CDR3: TGTGCCAGCAGCGTCCGACTAGCGGGGGTTAACACCGGGGAGCTGTTTTTT. It yields the protein CASSVRLAGVNTGELFF. The chain has TRBV7-6 and TRBJ2-2; 12 positions agree with TRBD2. The CDR3 has 17 amino acids. After removal of 5 bases from V and 2 bases from J, the junction contained 6 bases not matched to a gene. In germline, CDR1 is SGHVS, CDR2 FNYEAQ.